This TCR beta chain was recovered during a study of cytomegalovirus exposure and HLA in healthy donors. Study context: The Caucasian-associated ancestry cluster contained approximately 81% of the approximately 420 genotyped donors. Findings of the study overall: Immune exposure data for these donors was limited to CMV serostatus. There were some V segments, including TRBV6-2 and TRBV6-3, excluded as indistinguishable.

Germline V CDR1 and CDR2: SGHDT, YYEEEE. V was trimmed by 4 bases and J by 2 bases, leaving 13 bases between them. The CDR3 covers 14 residues. Concerning this clone itself: Its antigen is unknown.

The primer mix had 60 Vbeta and 13 Jbeta primers. Generated by immunoSEQ multiplex PCR, the TCRdb table keeps only in-frame clones and is missing some. The data include under 70,000 clones; the top ten clones carry 2% to 2.5%. The source of this sequence is a female donor in good health and CMV-seropositive. The V and J genes are TRBV5-6 and TRBJ2-7; a weak D match, TRBD1 (6 bases). The sequenced material came from PBMCs. CDR3: CASSTPGQPYEQYF. The DNA of the CDR3 is TGTGCCAGCAGCACCCCGGGACAACCCTACGAGCAGTACTTC.